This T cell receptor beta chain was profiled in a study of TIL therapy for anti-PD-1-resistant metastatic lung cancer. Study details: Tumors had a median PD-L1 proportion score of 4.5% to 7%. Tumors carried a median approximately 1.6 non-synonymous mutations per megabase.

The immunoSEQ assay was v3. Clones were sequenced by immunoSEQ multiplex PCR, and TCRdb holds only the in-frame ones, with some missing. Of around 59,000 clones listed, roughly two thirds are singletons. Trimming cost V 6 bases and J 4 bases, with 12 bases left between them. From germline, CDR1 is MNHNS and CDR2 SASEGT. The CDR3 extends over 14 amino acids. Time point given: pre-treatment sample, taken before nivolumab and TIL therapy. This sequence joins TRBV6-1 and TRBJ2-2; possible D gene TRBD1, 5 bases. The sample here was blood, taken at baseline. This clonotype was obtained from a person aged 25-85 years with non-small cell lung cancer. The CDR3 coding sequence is TGTGCCAGCAGACAGGACCCACGCACCGGGGAGCTGTTTTTT. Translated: CASRQDPRTGELFF.